One T cell receptor (beta chain) is described in this entry. Its antigen is as yet unknown. TCRdb redid the calling of the reads with MiXCR, one entry per CDR3 protein. The repertoire holds 630,000 or so distinct CDR3 sequences, with approximately 24% as singletons. The source of the sample is a study of T cell repertoires in cytomegalovirus infection. Study overall: CMV infection plus the matching HLA type was flagged by public TCR beta signatures.

Notes on the study in general: The ex vivo response showed dominance by HLA-C-restricted CMV-specific TCR beta clonotypes. The study identified carriers of CMV plus the relevant HLA from cumulative public TCR beta family frequency.

The CDR3 consists of 13 residues. Looked up from germline, CDR1 is SEHNR and CDR2 is FQNEAQ (reference sequence). V lost 4 bases, J lost 4 bases, and 9 bases lay in between. Sequencing was carried out using CD8+ T cells from PBMCs. The clonotype originates from a human donor in good health (CMV status not recorded). Some clones in this sample may be carry-over from other donors' samples. The chain combines TRBV7-9 with TRBJ2-3; no firm D call. The CDR3: CASSSVLSDTQYF. CDR3 in DNA: TGTGCCAGCAGCTCCGTGCTCTCAGATACGCAGTATTTT. Full variable domain (rest looked up from reference TRBV7-9 and TRBJ2-3): DTGVSQNPRHKITKRGQNVTFRCDPISEHNRLYWYRQTLGQGPEFLTYFQNEAQLEKSRLLSDRFSAERPKGSFSTLEIQRTEQGDSAMYLCASSSVLSDTQYFGPGTRLTVL.